Presented here are 27 T cell receptor beta chains from one specimen sequenced in a study of cytotoxic CD8 clonotypes in ibrutinib-treated CLL. Profiled with immunoSEQ multiplex PCR; TCRdb holds only in-frame clones, not every one. The data show 40,000 or so clones, 60% to 80% seen once. Sequenced material: PBMCs, taken after 12 months of ibrutinib treatment. The source is a human donor with chronic lymphocytic leukemia.

This clone was seen a few times. The rearrangement links TRBV6-5 to TRBJ1-3; D uncertain. Germline V gene lookup returns CDR1 MNHEY and CDR2 SVGAGI. CDR3 length: 13 amino acids. V lost 4 bases to trimming and J lost 4 bases, with 8 bases between them. CDR3 DNA sequence: TGTGCCAGCAGTTCCCCGGGAGGAAACACCATATATTTT. Amino acids: CASSSPGGNTIYF.

The chain employs TRBV5-1 and TRBJ2-3; TRBD2 might be the D (6 bases). Germline V gives CDR1 SGHRS, CDR2 YFSETQ. V dropped 4 bases and J dropped 2 bases, with 11 bases sitting between them. The CDR3 sequence is 14 residues long. CDR3 region: CASSLEGHTDTQYF. In nucleotides, the CDR3 is TGCGCCAGCAGCCTGGAGGGCCACACAGATACGCAGTATTTT.

As DNA, the CDR3 is TGTGCCAGCAGCCCGAGAAGGGACACTTATAGCAATCAGCCCCAGCATTTT. It specifies CASSPRRDTYSNQPQHF. The chain has TRBV27 and TRBJ1-5; tentatively, D is TRBD1 (6 bases). V gave up 6 bases and J gave up 0 bases, with 18 bases separating them. CDR3 length: 17 residues. Germline V gene sequence: CDR1 MNHEY, CDR2 SMNVEV (reference sequence).

The table lists this clone with a few counts. This rearrangement joins TRBV11-3 to TRBJ2-7; 8 bases align to TRBD1. Germline loops: CDR1 SGHNT, CDR2 YENEEA. Trimming removed 5 bases from V and 6 bases from J; junction bases left unmatched: 6. The CDR3 length is 13 residues. CDR3 residues: CASSLGQGGEQYF. DNA of the CDR3: TGTGCCAGCAGCCTCGGACAGGGAGGCGAGCAGTACTTC.

V gene TRBV5-4 combines with J gene TRBJ2-1; D not certain. Germline CDR1 reads SGHNT; CDR2 reads YYREEE (reference sequence). V gave up 1 base and J gave up 2 bases, with 7 bases separating them. This CDR3 is 14 amino acids long. The CDR3 sequence is CASSLRVAYNEQFF. The CDR3 region has the DNA TGTGCCAGCAGCTTGCGGGTGGCCTACAATGAGCAGTTCTTC.

The V gene is TRBV12-5, the J gene TRBJ2-7; TRBD1 agrees at 7 bases. This CDR3 has 16 residues. The germline V gene has CDR1 LGHNT and CDR2 FRNRAP. V lost 0 bases to trimming and J lost 7 bases; unmatched junction nucleotides: 12. The DNA for the CDR3 is TGTGCTAGTGGTTTGGTGCAGACAGGGCCCGTTCGGGAGCAGTACTTC. As protein: CASGLVQTGPVREQYF.

This rearrangement joins TRBV7-2 to TRBJ1-4; possibly TRBD1 for D (6 bases). CDR1 SGHTA and CDR2 FQGNSA come from the germline V gene. Trimming cost V 4 bases and J 5 bases, with 17 bases left between them. The CDR3 is made up of 16 amino acids. The CDR3 DNA reads TGTGCCAGCAGCTCCATTGGGGGGGCGGTAAATGAAAAACTGTTTTTT. Translation gives CASSSIGGAVNEKLFF.

This chain uses TRBV7-2 with TRBJ1-1; no definite D call. The CDR3 has 15 residues. Germline-derived CDR1 and CDR2 are SGHTA and FQGNSA. V lost 4 bases, J lost 1 base, and 13 bases lay in between. CDR3 protein: CASSSPEGKNTEAFF. In DNA, the CDR3 is TGTGCCAGCAGCTCCCCAGAGGGAAAGAACACTGAAGCTTTCTTT. The variable domain in full, completed from reference TRBV7-2 and TRBJ1-1, reads GAGVSQSPSNKVTEKGKDVELRCDPISGHTALYWYRQSLGQGLEFLIYFQGNSAPDKSGLPSDRFSAERTGGSVSTLTIQRTQQEDSAVYLCASSSPEGKNTEAFFGQGTRLTVV.

This rearrangement joins TRBV27 to TRBJ1-1; tentative D call: TRBD1 (5 bases). CDR3 length equals 15 residues. The germline V and J ends were trimmed by 7 bases and 4 bases, with 19 bases remaining between them. The germline CDR1 and CDR2 sequences are MNHEY and SMNVEV (reference sequence). CDR3 region: CASTLMWGAGTEAFF. DNA for the CDR3: TGTGCCAGCACCTTAATGTGGGGCGCGGGCACTGAAGCTTTCTTT.

V and J are TRBV6-5 and TRBJ1-2; the match to TRBD1 covers 7 bases. V was pared by 6 bases and J by 2 bases, with 3 bases of the junction left unmatched. The CDR3 is 13 residues long. Germline loops: CDR1 MNHEY, CDR2 SVGAGI. CDR3 sequence: CASRLTGNYGYTF. For the CDR3, the DNA is TGTGCCAGCAGGCTGACAGGGAACTATGGCTACACCTTC.

This clone was counted only a few times. This chain joins TRBV5-1 and TRBJ2-1; 11 bases align to TRBD2. The CDR3 runs 19 residues. V shed 2 bases and J 0 bases; nucleotides not matched to a gene: 10. CDR1 SGHRS and CDR2 YFSETQ come from the germline V gene. The CDR3 DNA reads as TGCGCCAGCAGCTTCGGGACTAGCGGTTTCCCTAGCTCCTACAATGAGCAGTTCTTC. Protein: CASSFGTSGFPSSYNEQFF.

The chain joins TRBV11-2 to TRBJ2-5; 10 nucleotides align to TRBD1. From germline, CDR1 is SGHAT and CDR2 FQNNGV. This CDR3 contains 14 residues. Trimming took 3 bases from V and 5 from J; bases not matched to a gene: 3. This chain's CDR3 is CASSLRGQGETQYF. The CDR3, as DNA: TGTGCCAGCAGCTTGAGGGGACAGGGGGAGACCCAGTACTTC.

The chain links TRBV19 to TRBJ1-5; 8 bases map to TRBD1. J was trimmed by 6 bases and V by 4 bases; bases with no gene match: 11. Germline CDR1 is LNHDA and CDR2 is SQIVND (reference sequence). CDR3 size: 16 residues. The DNA for the CDR3 is TGTGCCAGTAGTACCTTCCGACAGGGGAAACGTCAGCCCCAGCATTTT. It is translated as CASSTFRQGKRQPQHF.

For this clone: In the same sample, other DNA sequences code for this CDR3. The chain is built from TRBV5-1 and TRBJ1-3; D might be TRBD1 (5 bases). The CDR3 consists of 15 residues. V lost 0 bases and J lost 3, with 10 bases in between. CDR1 is SGHRS and CDR2 is YFSETQ in the germline V gene. CDR3 DNA: TGCGCCAGCAGCTTGGGGCCAGGGAATGGAAACACCATATATTTT. It yields the protein CASSLGPGNGNTIYF.

The chain combines TRBV7-8 with TRBJ1-3; D uncertain. The V and J ends lost 5 bases and 1 base respectively, with 15 bases between them. There are 16 residues in the CDR3. CDR1 is SGHVS and CDR2 is FQNEAQ in the germline V gene. CDR3 bases: TGTGCCAGCAGCCGCGCGGCGAGGTTTTCTGGAAACACCATATATTTT. This codes for CASSRAARFSGNTIYF.

This sequence joins TRBV7-3 and TRBJ2-2; possibly TRBD2 for D (6 bases). Looked up from germline, CDR1 is SGHTA and CDR2 is FQGTGA. V was cut by 4 bases and J by 5 bases, with 17 bases left in between. The CDR3 length is 16 residues. This CDR3 reads CASSYGTGRGTGELFF. DNA for the CDR3: TGTGCCAGCAGCTACGGTACCGGGAGAGGGACCGGGGAGCTGTTTTTT.

This rearrangement joins TRBV10-3 to TRBJ2-6; tentative D call: TRBD1 (5 bases). The V end lost 4 bases, the J end lost 0 bases, and 25 bases lay between the germline ends. Germline V gene lookup returns CDR1 ENHRY and CDR2 SYGVKD. CDR3 size: 21 residues. DNA of the CDR3: TGTGCCATCAGTGTCTCGCCATTGGACACCCCCAAGATCTCTGGGGCCAACGTCCTGACTTTC. Translating it yields CAISVSPLDTPKISGANVLTF.

The chain employs TRBV29-1 and TRBJ2-5, with D maybe TRBD1 (5 bases). The CDR3 has 13 amino acids. Germline values: CDR1 SQVTM, CDR2 ANQGSEA. Trimming removed 5 bases from V and 3 bases from J, with 13 bases in between. The CDR3 loop reads CSVWTLEKETQYF. The CDR3 DNA sequence: TGCAGCGTTTGGACATTAGAAAAAGAGACCCAGTACTTC.

J is TRBJ2-7 and V is TRBV9; a weak D match, TRBD1 (5 bases). Germline loops: CDR1 SGDLS, CDR2 YYNGEE. Trimming removed 4 bases from V and 2 bases from J, with 10 bases in between. CDR3 length: 13 amino acids. The CDR3 loop is CASSLTDTYEQYF. The CDR3 DNA follows: TGTGCCAGCAGCCTGACGGACACCTACGAGCAGTACTTC.

V and J are TRBV7-2 and TRBJ1-1; weak D call: TRBD1 (5 bases). Germline CDR1 SGHTA, CDR2 FQGNSA. CDR3 size: 12 residues. The germline V and J ends were trimmed by 3 bases and 6 bases, with 8 bases remaining between them. CDR3 loop: CASSFGGAEAFF. The CDR3 DNA sequence: TGTGCCAGCAGCTTTGGGGGTGCTGAAGCTTTCTTT. The full variable domain, with the rest looked up from reference TRBV7-2 and TRBJ1-1, is GAGVSQSPSNKVTEKGKDVELRCDPISGHTALYWYRQSLGQGLEFLIYFQGNSAPDKSGLPSDRFSAERTGGSVSTLTIQRTQQEDSAVYLCASSFGGAEAFFGQGTRLTVV.

This clone showed up just a few times. This rearrangement joins TRBV19 to TRBJ1-1, with 8 bases aligning to TRBD1. Losses at the gene ends were 3 bases for V and 0 bases for J; bases not matched to a gene: 3. This CDR3 is 15 amino acids long. Per germline, CDR1 LNHDA and CDR2 SQIVND (reference sequence). CDR3 protein: CASSIQDRVNTEAFF. CDR3 sequence (DNA): TGTGCCAGTAGTATTCAGGACAGGGTGAACACTGAAGCTTTCTTT.

This clone was detected a few times. V and J are TRBV27 and TRBJ2-1; TRBD1 matches 11 bases. Germline CDR1 reads MNHEY; CDR2 reads SMNVEV (reference sequence). The CDR3 totals 15 residues. V was clipped by 5 bases and J by 7 bases; unmatched bases: 7. This chain's CDR3 is CASSRLDRGRNEQFF. CDR3 DNA sequence: TGTGCCAGCAGTAGACTGGACAGGGGGCGGAATGAGCAGTTCTTC.

The chain employs TRBV4-1 and TRBJ2-2, with no clear D. V was clipped by 2 bases and J by 2 bases, with 9 bases between them. Germline CDR1 and CDR2: MGHRA and YSYEKL. The CDR3 loop spans 15 amino acids. The DNA for the CDR3 is TGCGCCAGCAGCCAACTCGGCACCAACACCGGGGAGCTGTTTTTT. Protein product: CASSQLGTNTGELFF.

The chain uses TRBV7-9 and TRBJ2-5, with TRBD2 identical over 11 bases. The CDR3 is 16 amino acids. With 1 base clipped from V and 2 bases from J, the junction kept 3 bases outside the gene matches. The germline V gene has CDR1 SEHNR and CDR2 FQNEAQ (reference sequence). The CDR3 DNA sequence: TGTGCCAGCAGCTTAGGTAGCGGGAGGGCACAAGAGACCCAGTACTTC. Its translation: CASSLGSGRAQETQYF. The full variable domain, rest sourced from reference TRBV7-9 and TRBJ2-5, is DTGVSQNPRHKITKRGQNVTFRCDPISEHNRLYWYRQTLGQGPEFLTYFQNEAQLEKSRLLSDRFSAERPKGSFSTLEIQRTEQGDSAMYLCASSLGSGRAQETQYFGPGTRLLVL.

The chain combines TRBV10-3 with TRBJ2-7, with 7 bases aligning to TRBD2. Germline CDR1 reads ENHRY; CDR2 reads SYGVKD. CDR3 length equals 14 residues. The V segment lost 4 bases and the J segment 6 bases; nucleotides outside the gene matches: 9. The CDR3 nucleotides are TGTGCCATCAGTGTAGGCGGGGGAAGAGGCGAGCAGTACTTC. Amino acid sequence: CAISVGGGRGEQYF.

The chain uses TRBV30 and TRBJ2-5; 7 bases are shared with TRBD2. Germline assignment: CDR1 GTSNPN and CDR2 SVGIG (reference sequence). The CDR3 contains 12 residues. The V segment lost 1 base and the J segment 6 bases; nucleotides outside the gene matches: 2. The DNA for the CDR3 is TGTGCCTGGAGTGCCGGGGGGAAGACCCAGTACTTC. Its protein is CAWSAGGKTQYF.

V and J are TRBV5-1 and TRBJ1-2, with TRBD1 matching 12 bases. The germline V gene has CDR1 SGHRS and CDR2 YFSETQ. The CDR3 runs to 15 residues. After removal of 2 bases from V and 8 bases from J, the junction contained 7 bases not matched to a gene. The CDR3 DNA follows: TGCGCCAGCAGCTTCTCCGGGACAGGGGGCGAGGGCTACACCTTC. This codes for CASSFSGTGGEGYTF.